Listed here are 11 T cell receptor beta chains from one sample, sequenced in a study of Ad26.COV2.S vaccination and SARS-CoV-2 variants. Regarding treatment: approximately 18 received Ad26.COV2.S at low or high dose, single or two shots; roughly 5 received placebo; per-sample allocation not given. Day 63 after the first injection of vaccine or placebo was the sampling time. The method was immunoSEQ multiplex PCR; TCRdb's version includes in-frame clones alone and lacks a portion of them. The sample records approximately 480,000 clones, 70% to 90% being singletons. The sample was peripheral blood, taken in a trial of Ad26.COV2.S vaccine versus placebo. Receptor source: a person aged 18 to 59 who received the Ad26.COV2.S COVID-19 vaccine or a placebo.

The gene calls are TRBV5-1 and TRBJ1-6; tentative D call: TRBD1 (5 bases). V was trimmed by 2 bases and J by 7 bases, leaving 10 bases between them. Germline V gene data show CDR1 as SGHRS and CDR2 as YFSETQ. The CDR3 runs to 14 residues. The CDR3 is CASSFAGPNSPLHF. The CDR3 DNA sequence: TGCGCCAGCAGCTTCGCGGGGCCCAATTCACCCCTCCACTTT. Filled out from reference TRBV5-1 and TRBJ1-6, the complete variable domain reads KAGVTQTPRYLIKTRGQQVTLSCSPISGHRSVSWYQQTPGQGLQFLFEYFSETQRNKGNFPGRFSGRQFSNSRSEMNVSTLELGDSALYLCASSFAGPNSPLHFGNGTRLTVT.

The J gene is TRBJ1-4, the V gene TRBV12-3 or TRBV12-4; 9 bases are a match to TRBD1. The CDR3 is 13 amino acids. Unmatched junction bases numbered 6, after V lost 10 bases and J lost 6 bases. CDR3 coding DNA: TGTGCCACCACGGGACAGGGTCATGAAAAACTGTTTTTT. Its translation: CATTGQGHEKLFF.

The J gene is TRBJ2-7, the V gene TRBV6-1; TRBD1 matches at 11 bases. The CDR3 is 17 residues long. Trimming removed 4 bases from V and 2 bases from J; junction bases left unmatched: 10. Germline-derived CDR1 and CDR2 are MNHNS and SASEGT. In DNA, the CDR3 is TGTGCCAGCAGTGCCCCCATGGACAGGGGGCGAACCTACGAGCAGTACTTC. Its protein is CASSAPMDRGRTYEQYF.

The genes are TRBV7-2 and TRBJ2-7; D is possibly TRBD2 (5 bases). Looked up from germline, CDR1 is SGHTA and CDR2 is FQGNSA. This CDR3 spans 15 amino acids. The V end lost 1 base, the J end lost 5 bases, and 15 bases lay between the germline ends. This CDR3 reads CASSLDALGANEQYF. The CDR3 DNA reads TGTGCCAGCAGCTTAGATGCACTAGGTGCTAACGAGCAGTACTTC.

Note on this clone: The same CDR3 also results from other DNA sequences found in this sample. V is TRBV7-2 and J is TRBJ2-1, with 12 nucleotides matching TRBD2. J was trimmed by 7 bases and V by 1 base; bases with no gene match: 2. Germline lookup yields CDR1 SGHTA and CDR2 FQGNSA. This CDR3 is built from 15 residues. The chain's CDR3 is CASSLEGLAGNEQFF. CDR3 sequence (DNA): TGTGCCAGCAGCTTAGAGGGACTAGCGGGTAATGAGCAGTTCTTC.

This chain uses TRBV28 with TRBJ1-2; D is ambiguous. Trimming removed 2 bases from V and 3 bases from J, with 10 bases in between. This CDR3 contains 14 residues. In germline, CDR1 is MDHEN, CDR2 SYDVKM. CDR3 protein: CASSLVGSDYGYTF. The CDR3, as DNA: TGTGCCAGCAGTTTAGTAGGGTCTGACTATGGCTACACCTTC.

The gene calls are TRBV7-9 and TRBJ2-7; maybe TRBD2 (6 bases). Germline CDR1 is SEHNR and CDR2 is FQNEAQ (reference sequence). Trimming shortened V by 6 bases and J by 2 bases, and 14 bases separated the two germline ends. The CDR3 is 14 residues long. The CDR3 loop is CASSSPRGAYEQYF. CDR3 DNA sequence: TGTGCCAGCAGTTCACCCCGCGGGGCCTACGAGCAGTACTTC.

The chain employs TRBV5-4 and TRBJ2-2; no definite D call. This CDR3 has 13 amino acids. The germline CDR1 and CDR2 sequences are SGHNT and YYREEE (reference sequence). V was cut by 1 base and J by 4 bases, with 5 bases left in between. The chain's CDR3 is CASSLQATGELFF. The CDR3 DNA reads as TGTGCCAGCAGCTTGCAGGCCACCGGGGAGCTGTTTTTT.

The rearrangement links TRBV29-1 to TRBJ2-7; possibly TRBD1 for D (5 bases). V lost 5 bases and J lost 2, with 13 bases in between. Germline assignment: CDR1 SQVTM and CDR2 ANQGSEA. The CDR3 sequence is 13 residues long. The CDR3 nucleotides are TGCAGCGTTCTTCAGGGCCCTACCTACGAGCAGTACTTC. Residues: CSVLQGPTYEQYF.

CDR3 bases: TGTGCCAGTAGTGTAGGACAGGGGGAGCGTCAGCCCCAGCATTTT. Translated: CASSVGQGERQPQHF. V gene TRBV19 combines with J gene TRBJ1-5, with 10 bases lining up with TRBD1. This CDR3 is 15 amino acids long. Unmatched junction bases numbered 7, after V lost 5 bases and J lost 6 bases. The germline V gene encodes CDR1 LNHDA and CDR2 SQIVND (reference sequence). Full variable domain (outside the CDR3, taken from reference TRBV19 and TRBJ1-5): DGGITQSPKYLFRKEGQNVTLSCEQNLNHDAMYWYRQDPGQGLRLIYYSQIVNDFQKGDIAEGYSVSREKKESFPLTVTSAQKNPTAFYLCASSVGQGERQPQHFGDGTRLSIL.

As to this clone: Other DNA variants within this sample encode the same CDR3. The chain couples TRBV28 to TRBJ1-1; D uncertain. Germline-derived CDR1 and CDR2 are MDHEN and SYDVKM. The CDR3 is 11 residues long. The V and J ends lost 3 bases and 5 bases respectively, with 4 bases between them. The CDR3 reads CASSLRTEAFF. CDR3 nucleotides: TGTGCCAGCAGTTTGAGGACTGAAGCTTTCTTT.